The 30 T cell receptor beta chains presented below share a single source sample, sequenced in a study of blood T cell repertoires in COVID-19. TCRdb's table, derived via immunoSEQ multiplex PCR, lists solely in-frame clones and lacks some. The table lists around 500,000 clones, 80% to 90% of them singletons. Specimen: peripheral blood. These receptors all stem from a human donor in a cohort sampled during active COVID-19.

The rearrangement joins TRBV29-1 to TRBJ2-1; 10 nucleotides line up with TRBD2. The CDR3 extends over 12 amino acids. The germline V gene encodes CDR1 SQVTM and CDR2 ANQGSEA. Trimming at V came to 7 bases and at J to 8 bases, leaving 5 bases not matched to a gene. CDR3 amino acids: CSASSGRDEQFF. The CDR3 region has the DNA TGCAGCGCCTCTAGCGGGAGAGATGAGCAGTTCTTC.

The genes are TRBV20-1 and TRBJ2-3, with D possibly matching TRBD2 (5 bases). Germline CDR1 and CDR2: DFQATT and SNEGSKA (reference sequence). The CDR3 covers 11 residues. V shed 8 bases and J shed 3 bases, with 9 bases lying between them. Written as DNA, the CDR3 is TGCAGTTTGGAGGTGACAGATACGCAGTATTTT. Translating gives CSLEVTDTQYF.

The gene calls are TRBV28 and TRBJ1-6, with 9 bases lining up with TRBD1. Unmatched junction bases numbered 12, after V lost 8 bases and J lost 10 bases. There are 15 residues in the CDR3. The germline V gene has CDR1 MDHEN and CDR2 SYDVKM. In DNA, the CDR3 is TGTGCCAGCCTGTGGGACAGGGCTCGTCCCTCACCCCTCCACTTT. This gives the protein CASLWDRARPSPLHF.

The gene calls are TRBV11-2 and TRBJ1-1; 8 positions agree with TRBD1. The CDR3 extends over 15 amino acids. Trimming cost V 6 bases and J 1 base; bases outside gene matches: 7. CDR1 SGHAT and CDR2 FQNNGV come from the germline V gene. The CDR3 sequence: CASRGTGGANTEAFF. The CDR3 region has the DNA TGTGCCAGCAGAGGGACAGGAGGGGCGAACACTGAAGCTTTCTTT.

The chain links TRBV6-2 or TRBV6-3 to TRBJ1-5, with 7 bases aligning to TRBD1. The CDR3 extends over 13 amino acids. V lost 5 bases, J lost 14 bases, and 12 bases stayed unmatched. Germline V gene sequence: CDR1 MNHEY, CDR2 SVGEGT. CDR3 loop: CASSDRVITPEHF. CDR3 nucleotides: TGTGCCAGCAGTGACAGGGTAATAACGCCGGAGCATTTT.

The sample holds a few counts of this clone. The V and J genes are TRBV30 and TRBJ2-7, with a weak D call TRBD1 (5 bases). The CDR3 covers 13 residues. Looked up from germline, CDR1 is GTSNPN and CDR2 is SVGIG (reference sequence). V was shortened by 4 bases and J by 2 bases, with 12 bases between the two germline ends. The CDR3 reads CAWTKGPTYEQYF. The CDR3 DNA reads as TGTGCCTGGACCAAGGGGCCCACCTACGAGCAGTACTTC.

This chain's CDR3 is CASSPAGPYGYTF. As DNA, the CDR3 is TGTGCCAGCAGCCCCGCGGGCCCCTATGGCTACACCTTC. V gene TRBV5-6 combines with J gene TRBJ1-2; no definite D call. Per the germline V gene, CDR1 is SGHDT and CDR2 is YYEEEE. With 4 bases removed from V and 4 bases from J, the gap between germline ends came to 11 bases. This CDR3 contains 13 residues.

The chain uses TRBV6-5 and TRBJ2-2; TRBD1 agrees at 10 bases. J lost 6 bases, V lost 8 bases, and 6 bases had no gene match. CDR3 size: 14 residues. Germline V gene data show CDR1 as MNHEY and CDR2 as SVGAGI. The CDR3 reads CASRDRGIAGELFF. The CDR3 DNA is TGTGCCAGCCGGGACAGGGGAATTGCCGGGGAGCTGTTTTTT.

This clone showed up just a few times. The rearrangement uses TRBV6-5 and TRBJ1-2; a weak D match, TRBD1 (5 bases). The V gene's germline CDR1 is MNHEY and CDR2 SVGAGI. The CDR3 contains 11 residues. Trimming stripped 10 bases from V and 5 bases from J, with 11 bases between. The CDR3: CATGGGYGYTF. The CDR3 coding sequence is TGTGCCACGGGGGGAGGGTATGGCTACACCTTC.

This chain joins TRBV5-6 and TRBJ1-1; no reliable D call. The length of the CDR3 is 13 residues. Between the trimmed V and J ends, which lost 4 bases and 2 bases, there was a span of 9 bases. Germline assignment: CDR1 SGHDT and CDR2 YYEEEE. The CDR3 DNA is TGTGCCAGCAGCCCGATGACAAACACTGAAGCTTTCTTT. Amino acid sequence: CASSPMTNTEAFF.

The V call is TRBV21-1, the J call TRBJ2-3; the D call in the table, TRBD2, was not verified against the DNA. TRBV21-1 is marked as a pseudogene. CDR3 length equals 19 residues. This chain's CDR3 is CASSTKWLAGGLSTDTQYF. The CDR3 DNA sequence: TGTGCCAGCAGCACTAAGTGGCTAGCGGGAGGCCTATCCACAGATACGCAGTATTTT.

The chain is built from TRBV5-1 and TRBJ1-1, with 12 bases identical to TRBD1. Per germline, CDR1 SGHRS and CDR2 YFSETQ. The V gene end was trimmed by 4 bases and the J gene end by 5 bases; junction bases not matched to a gene: 6. This CDR3 has 15 residues. CDR3 nucleotide sequence: TGCGCCAGCAGCATGGTGGGACAGGGGGCGACTGAAGCTTTCTTT. Translated, it gives CASSMVGQGATEAFF.

This chain joins TRBV10-3 and TRBJ1-1; tentatively, D is TRBD1 (5 bases). Germline CDR1 reads ENHRY; CDR2 reads SYGVKD. The V and J ends lost 2 bases and 2 bases respectively, with 18 bases between them. This CDR3 comprises 17 residues. In DNA form, the CDR3 reads TGTGCCATCAGTGAGCCGTTAGACAGAAGGGCAAACACTGAAGCTTTCTTT. Protein: CAISEPLDRRANTEAFF.

The rearrangement links TRBV7-3 to TRBJ2-1, with 11 bases lining up with TRBD2. The CDR3 totals 15 residues. Germline V gene lookup returns CDR1 SGHTA and CDR2 FQGTGA. With V trimmed by 6 bases and J by 6 bases, 7 bases remained unmatched. The CDR3 coding sequence is TGTGCCAGCAGGCAGACTAGCGGGGACCGCAATGAGCAGTTCTTC. Translated, it gives CASRQTSGDRNEQFF.

CDR3 in DNA: TGTGCCAGCAGTTTACCGCTAGCGGGAGTCGACGAGCAGTACTTC. Its protein is CASSLPLAGVDEQYF. The gene calls are TRBV28 and TRBJ2-7, with 10 bases that match TRBD2. The CDR3 spans 15 residues. In germline, CDR1 is MDHEN, CDR2 SYDVKM. Trimming removed 2 bases from V and 5 bases from J; junction bases left unmatched: 6.

This clone was counted a single time. The rearrangement links TRBV15 to TRBJ2-5; D is perhaps TRBD1 (6 bases). Between the trimmed V and J ends, which lost 1 base and 4 bases, there was a span of 7 bases. This CDR3 comprises 13 residues. Per the germline V gene, CDR1 is LNHNV and CDR2 is YYDKDF (reference sequence). Written as DNA, the CDR3 is TGTGCCACCAGCAGAGGCAGGGGAGAGACCCAGTACTTC. As protein: CATSRGRGETQYF.

The genes are TRBV27 and TRBJ1-4; D is undetermined. Germline CDR1 is MNHEY and CDR2 is SMNVEV (reference sequence). The CDR3 contains 16 residues. The V end was cut by 4 bases, the J end by 0 bases, with 12 bases between. Here the CDR3 reads CASSSQPGTTNEKLFF. The CDR3 DNA reads as TGTGCCAGCAGTTCCCAACCCGGGACAACTAATGAAAAACTGTTTTTT. Filled out from reference TRBV27 and TRBJ1-4, the complete variable domain reads EAQVTQNPRYLITVTGKKLTVTCSQNMNHEYMSWYRQDPGLGLRQIYYSMNVEVTDKGDVPEGYKVSRKEKRNFPLILESPSPNQTSLYFCASSSQPGTTNEKLFFGSGTQLSVL.

The chain employs TRBV20-1 and TRBJ2-7, with 7 bases identical to TRBD2. There are 11 residues in the CDR3. CDR1 is DFQATT, CDR2 SNEGSKA, per germline (reference sequence). V shed 7 bases, J shed 6 bases, and the junction held 6 bases outside the gene matches. Here the CDR3 DNA reads TGCAGTGTTCAGGGAGGGAGCGAGCAGTACTTC. Encoded protein: CSVQGGSEQYF.

This clone was recorded once. This chain links TRBV12-3 or TRBV12-4 with TRBJ2-3, with 10 bases that match TRBD2. This CDR3 spans 13 amino acids. With 8 bases clipped from V and 5 bases from J, the junction kept 4 bases outside the gene matches. CDR3 loop: CASGVAGGDTQYF. CDR3 nucleotide sequence: TGTGCCAGCGGGGTAGCGGGAGGAGATACGCAGTATTTT.

V usage is TRBV6-6 and J usage is TRBJ2-7, with 11 positions matching TRBD2. V was clipped by 0 bases and J by 5 bases; unmatched bases: 3. Germline values: CDR1 MNHNY, CDR2 SVGAGI (reference sequence). The CDR3 contains 15 residues. CDR3 nucleotides: TGTGCCAGCAGTTACTCCGGGACTAGCGGCGACGAGCAGTACTTC. Protein sequence: CASSYSGTSGDEQYF.

This chain joins TRBV7-3 and TRBJ2-1; no definite D call. Trimming stripped 3 bases from V and 0 bases from J, with 9 bases between. The CDR3 consists of 15 residues. Germline CDR1 reads SGHTA; CDR2 reads FQGTGA. Written as DNA, the CDR3 is TGTGCCAGCAGCTTTAGCCAAAGCTCCTACAATGAGCAGTTCTTC. This encodes CASSFSQSSYNEQFF.

This chain joins TRBV21-1 and TRBJ2-1; the listed D gene, TRBD2, was not tested against the DNA. TRBV21-1 is assigned pseudogene status. The CDR3 is made up of 15 amino acids. The CDR3 loop is CASSNGGSNTNEQFF. The CDR3 region has the DNA TGTGCCAGCAGCAACGGCGGGAGTAATACCAATGAGCAGTTCTTC.

This chain joins TRBV2 and TRBJ2-7, with TRBD2 matching 11 bases. The V and J ends lost 6 bases and 3 bases, in that order; junction bases with no gene match: 7. This CDR3 has 15 amino acids. Germline V gene sequence: CDR1 SNHLY, CDR2 FYNNEI. The CDR3, as DNA: TGTGCCAGCAGGACCGGGACTAGCGGAGGCTACGAGCAGTACTTC. Amino acids: CASRTGTSGGYEQYF. Filled out from reference TRBV2 and TRBJ2-7, the complete variable domain reads EPEVTQTPSHQVTQMGQEVILRCVPISNHLYFYWYRQILGQKVEFLVSFYNNEISEKSEIFDDQFSVERPDGSNFTLKIRSTKLEDSAMYFCASRTGTSGGYEQYFGPGTRLTVT.

The V gene is TRBV10-2, the J gene TRBJ1-3; D possibly corresponds to TRBD1 (5 bases). In germline, CDR1 is WSHSY, CDR2 SAAADI. The V end lost 2 bases, the J end lost 0 bases, and 8 bases lay between the germline ends. The CDR3 loop spans 15 amino acids. CDR3 DNA: TGCGCCAGCAGTGAGACGGGACTCTCTGGAAACACCATATATTTT. Translated, it gives CASSETGLSGNTIYF.

This clone was seen just once. The rearrangement joins TRBV7-8 to TRBJ1-2; D ambiguous. Trimming removed 1 base at V and 5 bases at J, with 8 bases between. The CDR3 sequence is 13 residues long. Germline V gene data show CDR1 as SGHVS and CDR2 as FQNEAQ. CDR3 residues: CASSLERLYGYTF. Here the CDR3 DNA reads TGTGCCAGCAGCTTAGAGCGGTTGTATGGCTACACCTTC.

The chain has TRBV5-6 and TRBJ1-2; D unclear. V lost 4 bases, J lost 7 bases, and 14 bases lay in between. From germline, CDR1 is SGHDT and CDR2 YYEEEE. The CDR3 length is 13 residues. The CDR3 nucleotides are TGTGCCAGCAGCGTCCTCGGAGGAGGTGGCTACACCTTC. As protein: CASSVLGGGGYTF.

This clone was detected only a few times. The chain joins TRBV29-1 to TRBJ1-1, with no clear D. The germline V gene encodes CDR1 SQVTM and CDR2 ANQGSEA. V dropped 3 bases and J dropped 8 bases, with 10 bases sitting between them. CDR3 length: 11 residues. This CDR3 reads CSVDFPREAFF. CDR3 bases: TGCAGCGTTGACTTCCCTAGAGAAGCTTTCTTT.

The genes are TRBV27 and TRBJ1-2; D gene unclear. With 0 bases removed from V and 1 base from J, the gap between germline ends came to 6 bases. The germline CDR1 and CDR2 sequences are MNHEY and SMNVEV (reference sequence). The CDR3 extends over 14 amino acids. CDR3 in amino acids: CASSLSASNYGYTF. CDR3 sequence (DNA): TGTGCCAGCAGTTTATCGGCCAGTAACTATGGCTACACCTTC.

This clone has more than one count but fewer than ten. Additional DNA sequences in this sample encode the identical CDR3. The chain couples TRBV6-2 or TRBV6-3 to TRBJ2-7; 9 bases line up with TRBD1. Unmatched junction bases numbered 3, after V lost 0 bases and J lost 6 bases. The CDR3 extends over 14 amino acids. The germline CDR1 and CDR2 sequences are MNHEY and SVGEGT. The CDR3 sequence: CASSYSGTGLEQYF. The CDR3 bases are TGTGCCAGCAGTTACTCTGGGACAGGGCTCGAGCAGTACTTC.

The chain links TRBV4-3 to TRBJ2-7, with a tentative D call TRBD1 (6 bases). The V end lost 0 bases, the J end lost 3 bases, and 15 bases lay between the germline ends. Germline CDR1 and CDR2: LGHNA and YSLEER. CDR3 length equals 16 residues. CDR3 DNA: TGCGCCAGCAGCCAAGATAAACAGGGTGTGGGCTACGAGCAGTACTTC. Protein product: CASSQDKQGVGYEQYF.